These 13 T cell receptor beta chains were all obtained from the same sample, sequenced in a study of regulatory T cells in long-lasting Graves disease. Both iRepertoire HTBI primers and Arm-PCR of CDR3 regions were used to build the TCR beta libraries. TCRdb redid the calling of the multiplex PCR reads with MiXCR, one entry per CDR3 protein. Of 400,000 to 500,000 distinct CDR3 sequences listed, approximately 14% are singletons. The time point was: newly diagnosed GD, antithyroid drugs for less than 3 months. Generation of the TCR library employed RNA extracted from PBMCs. A further study also used this sample, focusing on T cells in Graves' hyperthyroidism and ophthalmopathy.

This specimen was peripheral blood mononuclear cells (PBMCs), taken at new diagnosis, from a patient treated with antithyroid drugs. The receptors here all came from a woman aged 45 to 65 with Graves disease.

Of note for this clonotype: The conserved closing phenylalanine or tryptophan is absent in this CDR3, likely reflecting a read error. The chain uses TRBV3-1 and TRBJ1-2; D not resolved. There are 15 residues in the CDR3. V gave up 1 base and J gave up 4 bases, with 13 bases separating them. Germline CDR1 reads LGHDT; CDR2 reads YNNKEL (reference sequence). The CDR3 protein is CASSQAGPASYGYTL. The CDR3 DNA sequence: TGTGCCAGCAGCCAAGCCGGACCGGCTAGCTATGGCTACACCCTC.

The chain uses TRBV20-1 and TRBJ2-7; D is tentatively TRBD1 or TRBD2 (6 bases each). Trimming took 6 bases from V and 2 from J, leaving 20 bases between them. The CDR3 totals 15 residues. The germline gives CDR1 DFQATT, CDR2 SNEGSKA (reference sequence). DNA of the CDR3: TGCAGTGCCCGACCTCCCTTAGGGGGGACCTACGAGCAGTACTTC. The encoded protein is CSARPPLGGTYEQYF.

This clonotype has ten or more counts. The chain joins TRBV28 to TRBJ1-2; the D is unclear. The germline V and J ends were trimmed by 4 bases and 1 base, with 4 bases remaining between them. CDR1 is MDHEN and CDR2 is SYDVKM in the germline V gene. The CDR3 is 12 amino acids. CDR3 region: CASSYNNYGYTF. DNA of the CDR3: TGTGCCAGCAGTTACAATAACTATGGCTACACCTTC.

Many counts were recorded for this clonotype. The chain links TRBV28 to TRBJ1-1; unclear D gene. V was shortened by 2 bases and J by 0 bases, with 4 bases between the two germline ends. CDR1 is MDHEN, CDR2 SYDVKM, per germline. The CDR3 loop spans 13 amino acids. The CDR3 sequence: CASSLPVNTEAFF. CDR3 coding DNA: TGTGCCAGCAGTTTACCCGTGAACACTGAAGCTTTCTTT.

This clonotype was recorded many times. This chain uses TRBV20-1 with TRBJ2-3, with 13 bases fitting TRBD2. CDR3 length equals 14 residues. Germline assignment: CDR1 DFQATT and CDR2 SNEGSKA (reference sequence). V lost 4 bases and J lost 4; bases outside the gene matches: 2. The CDR3 protein is CSATGTSGADTQYF. The CDR3 DNA reads TGCAGTGCTACCGGGACTAGCGGGGCAGATACGCAGTATTTT.

The table lists this clonotype with many counts. The J gene is TRBJ1-2, the V gene TRBV12-3 or TRBV12-4; 9 positions match TRBD1. V was clipped by 5 bases and J by 5 bases; unmatched bases: 6. The CDR3 is 14 amino acids. The CDR3 bases are TGTGCCAGCAGTGCCGGGACAGGGACGTATGGCTACACCTTC. Residues: CASSAGTGTYGYTF.

Ten or more counts support this clonotype. The chain employs TRBV2 and TRBJ1-2; D is undetermined. Germline CDR1 SNHLY, CDR2 FYNNEI. Trimming left V 6 bases short and J 4 bases short, with 6 bases between. The CDR3 is 11 amino acids. The CDR3 nucleotides are TGTGCCAGCAGCACAGTCTATGGCTACACCTTC. Amino acid sequence: CASSTVYGYTF.

V gene TRBV29-1 combines with J gene TRBJ1-2; no firm D call. The germline V and J ends were trimmed by 0 bases and 2 bases, with 10 bases remaining between them. The CDR3 runs to 14 residues. Per germline, CDR1 SQVTM and CDR2 ANQGSEA. CDR3 in DNA: TGCAGCGTTGAAGATCAGGCAGAGAACTATGGCTACACCTTC. Its translation: CSVEDQAENYGYTF. The whole variable domain, remainder taken from reference TRBV29-1 and TRBJ1-2, is SAVISQKPSRDICQRGTSLTIQCQVDSQVTMMFWYRQQPGQSLTLIATANQGSEATYESGFVIDKFPISRPNLTFSTLTVSNMSPEDSSIYLCSVEDQAENYGYTFGSGTRLTVV.

This clonotype was seen repeatedly, ten times or more. The chain uses TRBV2 and TRBJ1-1; the D is unclear. The CDR3 length is 11 residues. CDR1 and CDR2 (germline): SNHLY, FYNNEI. V lost 5 bases and J 8 bases, leaving 9 bases between the germline ends. The CDR3 DNA follows: TGTGCCAGCAGTCCTCCGGGGGAAGCTTTCTTT. Its protein is CASSPPGEAFF.

V gene TRBV14 combines with J gene TRBJ2-2, with 8 positions matching TRBD2. The CDR3 is 17 amino acids. Trimming took 0 bases from V and 5 from J; bases not matched to a gene: 8. Looked up from germline, CDR1 is SGHDN and CDR2 is FVKESK. The CDR3 spells CASSQDVGLALTGELFF. The CDR3 nucleotides are TGTGCCAGCAGCCAAGATGTTGGACTAGCTCTTACCGGGGAGCTGTTTTTT.

This clonotype was observed at least ten times. The chain is built from TRBV20-1 and TRBJ1-5; no reliable D call. The length of the CDR3 is 14 residues. The germline gives CDR1 DFQATT, CDR2 SNEGSKA (reference sequence). The V and J ends lost 1 base and 0 bases respectively, with 7 bases between them. For the CDR3, the DNA is TGCAGTGCTAGAGCGGGAGCTAGCAATCAGCCCCAGCATTTT. Its translation is CSARAGASNQPQHF.

In this sample, this clonotype turned up many times. This chain joins TRBV29-1 and TRBJ2-1; TRBD2 aligns across 13 bases. The junction had 9 bases not matched to a gene; V was cut back by 6 bases and J by 4 bases. Looked up from germline, CDR1 is SQVTM and CDR2 is ANQGSEA. The CDR3 is made up of 16 amino acids. The CDR3: CSVTGLAGPTYNEQFF. The CDR3 coding sequence is TGCAGCGTCACGGGACTAGCGGGACCCACGTACAATGAGCAGTTCTTC.

The table lists this clonotype with many counts. V and J are TRBV28 and TRBJ2-7, with 14 bases lining up with TRBD2. After removal of 10 bases from V and 4 bases from J, the junction contained 18 bases not matched to a gene. The CDR3 totals 18 residues. Germline V gene sequence: CDR1 MDHEN, CDR2 SYDVKM. The CDR3 region has the DNA TGTGCCACAAGGGGGGGCAGGGGACTAGCGGGAGACGGTTACGAGCAGTACTTC. Protein sequence: CATRGGRGLAGDGYEQYF.